These 22 T cell receptor beta chains were sequenced from one sample in a study of T-cell reconstitution after alpha-beta-depleted transplantation in children (dated by TCRdb to about 2016). Explained via the paper, the treatment or condition label denotes: allogeneic hematopoietic cell transplantation with graft depleted of TCRalphabeta T cells and CD19 B cells. The library was generated by PCR. Sequenced on an Illumina HiSeq 2500. To normalize quantification of the TCRbeta repertoire, the TCR libraries were built with molecular barcoding that relied on unique molecular identifiers. The public sequencing data were trimmed at Q25 with fastp and processed into clonotypes with MiXCR by TCRdb, which kept only in-frame beta chains. Every entry covers one CDR3 protein and lists the most common genes and DNA from its rows. The sample table contains a few hundred thousand distinct CDR3 sequences; only one count was recorded for approximately 30% of them. The ten largest clones capture approximately 39% of the sample.

Specimen: PBMCs, collected before TCRalphabeta/CD19-depleted stem cell transplant. The receptors come from a boy younger than two with Wiskott-Aldrich syndrome, due to receive a stem cell transplant.

The rearrangement joins TRBV7-2 to TRBJ2-7; 12 nucleotides match TRBD2. J was trimmed by 5 bases and V by 1 base; bases with no gene match: 3. From germline, CDR1 is SGHTA and CDR2 FQGNSA. The CDR3 contains 15 residues. CDR3 sequence reads: CASSLGTSGRNEQYF. The DNA for the CDR3 is TGTGCCAGCAGCTTAGGAACTAGCGGGAGGAACGAGCAGTACTTC.

The chain couples TRBV11-2 to TRBJ2-2; D unclear. This CDR3 has 16 residues. V was clipped by 0 bases and J by 4 bases, with 12 bases between them. Germline V gene sequence: CDR1 SGHAT, CDR2 FQNNGV. For the CDR3, the DNA is TGTGCCAGCAGCTTAGACGGTTTGCGTCGCACCGGGGAGCTGTTTTTT. Translating gives CASSLDGLRRTGELFF. The variable domain in full, completed from reference TRBV11-2 and TRBJ2-2, reads EAGVAQSPRYKIIEKRQSVAFWCNPISGHATLYWYQQILGQGPKLLIQFQNNGVVDDSQLPKDRFSAERLKGVDSTLKIQPAKLEDSAVYLCASSLDGLRRTGELFFGEGSRLTVL.

Only a few counts were recorded for this clonotype. This chain joins TRBV5-1 and TRBJ2-1; 9 nucleotides line up with TRBD1. Germline assignment: CDR1 SGHRS and CDR2 YFSETQ. There are 14 residues in the CDR3. The V gene end was trimmed by 4 bases and the J gene end by 5 bases; junction bases not matched to a gene: 4. CDR3 DNA sequence: TGCGCCAGCAGCCCCCGGACAGGGGACAATGAGCAGTTCTTC. Its protein product is CASSPRTGDNEQFF.

The chain has TRBV7-9 and TRBJ2-1; D gene unclear. Trimming shortened V by 3 bases and J by 5 bases, and 5 bases separated the two germline ends. CDR1 is SEHNR, CDR2 FQNEAQ, per germline (reference sequence). The CDR3 loop spans 12 amino acids. As DNA, the CDR3 is TGTGCCAGCAGCTTCGCCGACAATGAGCAGTTCTTC. Protein sequence: CASSFADNEQFF. The complete variable domain, with remaining parts taken from reference TRBV7-9 and TRBJ2-1, reads DTGVSQNPRHKITKRGQNVTFRCDPISEHNRLYWYRQTLGQGPEFLTYFQNEAQLEKSRLLSDRFSAERPKGSFSTLEIQRTEQGDSAMYLCASSFADNEQFFGPGTRLTVL.

This clonotype has just a few counts. V usage is TRBV20-1 and J usage is TRBJ2-7, with a tentative D call TRBD2 (6 bases). Trimming removed 5 bases at V and 2 bases at J, with 16 bases between. Germline V CDR1 and CDR2: DFQATT, SNEGSKA (reference sequence). The CDR3 totals 14 residues. Here the CDR3 reads CSALGEADAYEQYF. The CDR3 nucleotides are TGCAGTGCTCTTGGGGAGGCAGATGCCTACGAGCAGTACTTC.

The V gene is TRBV20-1, the J gene TRBJ1-5; a weak D match, TRBD1 (6 bases). Trimming pared 6 bases from V and 4 bases from J, leaving 19 bases between. CDR3 size: 15 residues. Per germline, CDR1 DFQATT and CDR2 SNEGSKA (reference sequence). In nucleotides, the CDR3 is TGCAGTGCCCGTTCAAACGACAGGTCTAATCAGCCCCAGCATTTT. Translating it yields CSARSNDRSNQPQHF.

The chain is built from TRBV5-1 and TRBJ2-3, with a tentative D call TRBD2 (6 bases). The V gene's germline CDR1 is SGHRS and CDR2 YFSETQ. This CDR3 spans 16 amino acids. The V and J ends lost 3 bases and 3 bases respectively, with 17 bases between them. DNA of the CDR3: TGCGCCAGCAGCTCGCCAAGGAGGGGATCGACAGATACGCAGTATTTT. It codes for CASSSPRRGSTDTQYF.

This clonotype was picked up a small number of times. The gene calls are TRBV5-1 and TRBJ2-3; 9 bases align to TRBD1. The CDR3 is 16 amino acids. The germline V gene encodes CDR1 SGHRS and CDR2 YFSETQ. After removal of 3 bases from V and 2 bases from J, the junction contained 7 bases not matched to a gene. The CDR3 DNA is TGCGCCAGCAGCTCAGACAGGGGGATGTACACAGATACGCAGTATTTT. It translates to CASSSDRGMYTDTQYF.

The chain employs TRBV7-8 and TRBJ2-1, with 11 nucleotides matching TRBD2. Looked up from germline, CDR1 is SGHVS and CDR2 is FQNEAQ. The V segment lost 2 bases and the J segment 7 bases; nucleotides outside the gene matches: 4. The CDR3 has 15 amino acids. The CDR3 DNA is TGTGCCAGCAGCTTAACTAGCGGGAGTAGGAATGAGCAGTTCTTC. It encodes CASSLTSGSRNEQFF.

The chain recombines TRBV5-1 with TRBJ2-7; 7 nucleotides align to TRBD1. The V and J ends lost 1 base and 2 bases, in that order; junction bases with no gene match: 9. CDR1 and CDR2 from the germline V gene are SGHRS and YFSETQ. CDR3 length: 16 residues. The CDR3 sequence is CASSLTLRQGPYEQYF. The CDR3 DNA reads as TGCGCCAGCAGCTTGACCCTCCGACAGGGCCCCTACGAGCAGTACTTC.

The chain joins TRBV5-1 to TRBJ1-5; D gene unclear. Germline V gives CDR1 SGHRS, CDR2 YFSETQ. This CDR3 is 13 amino acids long. Trimming took 7 bases from V and 4 from J, leaving 12 bases between them. The CDR3: CASGPGPNQPQHF. The CDR3, as DNA: TGCGCCAGCGGTCCGGGTCCTAATCAGCCCCAGCATTTT.

The V and J genes are TRBV20-1 and TRBJ2-7; possible D gene TRBD1, 5 bases. Trimming removed 3 bases from V and 10 bases from J, with 25 bases in between. This CDR3 is 15 amino acids long. Germline loops: CDR1 DFQATT, CDR2 SNEGSKA (reference sequence). CDR3 amino acids: CSASGPTELSRGQYF. DNA for the CDR3: TGCAGTGCTAGTGGTCCGACAGAACTTTCTCGCGGACAGTACTTC.

The V gene is TRBV21-1, the J gene TRBJ2-7; no check of the table's D call, TRBD1, against the DNA was made. TRBV21-1 is shown as a pseudogene. This CDR3 spans 17 amino acids. CDR3 protein: CASSKRRGTVDSYEQYF. CDR3 nucleotide sequence: TGTGCCAGCAGCAAACGGCGGGGGACAGTAGACTCCTACGAGCAGTACTTC.

The sample holds a few counts of this clonotype. CDR3 residues: CASSLGTGTGPYEQYF. The CDR3 DNA reads TGCGCCAGCAGCTTGGGGACCGGGACAGGACCCTACGAGCAGTACTTC. The V gene is TRBV5-1, the J gene TRBJ2-7, with 8 bases that match TRBD1. V lost 0 bases to trimming and J lost 2 bases; unmatched junction nucleotides: 7. This CDR3 comprises 16 residues. Germline-derived CDR1 and CDR2 are SGHRS and YFSETQ.

V gene TRBV20-1 combines with J gene TRBJ1-1; a possible D gene is TRBD1 (6 bases). Germline V CDR1 and CDR2: DFQATT, SNEGSKA (reference sequence). V lost 3 bases to trimming and J lost 4 bases, with 15 bases between them. There are 14 residues in the CDR3. This CDR3 reads CSARGHPLITEAFF. CDR3 in DNA: TGCAGTGCTAGGGGACATCCCTTGATCACTGAAGCTTTCTTT.

This clonotype was seen more than once but under ten times. The rearrangement joins TRBV7-2 to TRBJ1-2; D remains unclear. Germline CDR1 SGHTA, CDR2 FQGNSA. There are 13 residues in the CDR3. Trimming pared 2 bases from V and 4 bases from J, leaving 8 bases between. CDR3 sequence (DNA): TGTGCCAGCAGCTTACCGAAAATCTATGGCTACACCTTC. Translation gives CASSLPKIYGYTF. The complete variable domain, with remaining parts taken from reference TRBV7-2 and TRBJ1-2, reads GAGVSQSPSNKVTEKGKDVELRCDPISGHTALYWYRQSLGQGLEFLIYFQGNSAPDKSGLPSDRFSAERTGGSVSTLTIQRTQQEDSAVYLCASSLPKIYGYTFGSGTRLTVV.

This clonotype was picked up a small number of times. The chain joins TRBV5-1 to TRBJ2-1, with TRBD2 matching 10 bases. The CDR3 sequence is 14 residues long. The germline V gene has CDR1 SGHRS and CDR2 YFSETQ. With 7 bases clipped from V and 5 bases from J, the junction kept 6 bases outside the gene matches. DNA for the CDR3: TGCGCCAGCGGTCTAGCGGGAGAGGACAATGAGCAGTTCTTC. Its translation: CASGLAGEDNEQFF.

The chain recombines TRBV10-3 with TRBJ2-5, with a tentative D call TRBD1 (6 bases). Per the germline V gene, CDR1 is ENHRY and CDR2 is SYGVKD. The CDR3 is 15 amino acids. Trimming removed 6 bases from V and 1 base from J, with 15 bases in between. The CDR3 coding sequence is TGTGCCATCAGGACGACAGGAAGTTTCCAAGAGACCCAGTACTTC. Translated, it gives CAIRTTGSFQETQYF.

This chain uses TRBV11-2 with TRBJ2-7; D unclear. CDR3 length: 14 amino acids. Germline CDR1 SGHAT, CDR2 FQNNGV. V was trimmed by 1 base and J by 4 bases, leaving 11 bases between them. CDR3: CASSLAVEIYEQYF. The CDR3 region has the DNA TGTGCCAGCAGCTTAGCCGTCGAAATATACGAGCAGTACTTC. Looking up the rest from reference TRBV11-2 and TRBJ2-7 gives the full variable domain: EAGVAQSPRYKIIEKRQSVAFWCNPISGHATLYWYQQILGQGPKLLIQFQNNGVVDDSQLPKDRFSAERLKGVDSTLKIQPAKLEDSAVYLCASSLAVEIYEQYFGPGTRLTVT.

Only a few counts were recorded for this clonotype. The chain couples TRBV25-1 to TRBJ2-3, with a weak D call TRBD1 (5 bases). The CDR3 runs 14 residues. In germline, CDR1 is MGHDK, CDR2 SYGVNS. V lost 4 bases and J 0 bases, leaving 8 bases between the germline ends. The CDR3 DNA sequence: TGTGCCAGCAGTGGCAGGGCGAGCACAGATACGCAGTATTTT. Protein product: CASSGRASTDTQYF.

The chain uses TRBV4-2 and TRBJ2-2; D is undetermined. CDR3 length: 14 residues. The germline V gene has CDR1 LGHNA and CDR2 YNFKEQ. V was trimmed by 0 bases and J by 6 bases, leaving 8 bases between them. CDR3 bases: TGTGCCAGCAGCCAAGATGAGGCTCCCGGGGAGCTGTTTTTT. It encodes CASSQDEAPGELFF.

The chain combines TRBV10-3 with TRBJ2-7; D is possibly TRBD1 (5 bases). From germline, CDR1 is ENHRY and CDR2 SYGVKD. The CDR3 runs to 13 residues. V dropped 3 bases and J dropped 6 bases, with 12 bases sitting between them. This CDR3 reads CAISEKGLGEQYF. The CDR3 nucleotides read TGTGCCATCAGTGAAAAGGGGCTCGGCGAGCAGTACTTC.